One sample yielded the 22 T cell receptor beta chains listed below, sequenced in a study of T cell repertoires in cytomegalovirus infection (dated 2019 in TCRdb). The sequencer was an Illumina HiSeq 1500. TCRdb trimmed public reads at Q25 via fastp, called clones via MiXCR and kept in-frame beta chains. Each entry is one CDR3 protein sequence, shown with its most common DNA and genes. The sample yields around 750,000 distinct CDR3 sequences; 32% were counted once. Around 11% of the sample lies in the top ten. No antigen has been assigned to these receptors. The treatment or condition tag for this specimen amounts to: in vitro stimulation with specific CMV peptide epitopes to enrich CMV-specific T cells. Sequenced material: cultured CD8+ T cells from PBMCs, taken from culture after CMV antigen stimulation. Source of these receptors: a human donor in good health (CMV status not recorded). Some clones in this sample may be carry-over from other donors' samples.

This clonotype has a count of ten or more. V usage is TRBV6-2 or TRBV6-3 and J usage is TRBJ1-2; D remains unclear. Germline-derived CDR1 and CDR2 are MNHEY and SVGEGT. The V end was cut by 2 bases, the J end by 13 bases, with 17 bases between. The CDR3 runs 13 residues. CDR3 nucleotides: TGTGCCAGCAGTTACGGACGGCAATCTAGCAGCACCTTC. This gives the protein CASSYGRQSSSTF.

The sample holds a few counts of this clonotype. The rearrangement links TRBV12-5 to TRBJ2-3; D possibly uses TRBD1 or TRBD2 (6 bases each). V was pared by 2 bases and J by 5 bases, with 14 bases between. This CDR3 contains 15 residues. Germline-derived CDR1 and CDR2 are LGHNT and FRNRAP. DNA for the CDR3: TGTGCTAGTGGTTTGAATGGGGGGCTTGTAGATACGCAGTATTTT. Amino acid sequence: CASGLNGGLVDTQYF.

This clonotype has just one count. CDR3 amino acids: CASSQLDRAFPGELFF. In nucleotides, the CDR3 is TGTGCCAGCAGCCAATTGGACAGGGCATTCCCCGGGGAGCTGTTTTTT. The rearrangement uses TRBV14 and TRBJ2-2; TRBD1 aligns across 8 bases. Germline V gives CDR1 SGHDN, CDR2 FVKESK. With 2 bases clipped from V and 6 bases from J, the junction kept 8 bases outside the gene matches. This CDR3 is 16 amino acids long.

The chain is built from TRBV7-9 and TRBJ2-3; 9 bases align to TRBD2. CDR1 is SEHNR and CDR2 is FQNEAQ in the germline V gene (reference sequence). J gave up 5 bases and V 4 bases, and 13 bases lay outside the gene matches. This CDR3 is built from 17 residues. CDR3: CASSSSLLAGPGDTQYF. CDR3 DNA sequence: TGTGCCAGCAGCTCCTCACTCCTAGCGGGACCTGGAGATACGCAGTATTTT.

This chain connects TRBV6-2 or TRBV6-3 to TRBJ2-2; D is possibly TRBD2 (7 bases). Germline V CDR1 and CDR2: MNHEY, SVGEGT. V shed 0 bases and J shed 1 base, with 12 bases lying between them. The CDR3 has 17 residues. CDR3 coding DNA: TGTGCCAGCAGTTACTCCTGGGGGGGCTTGAACACCGGGGAGCTGTTTTTT. Amino acids: CASSYSWGGLNTGELFF.

The CDR3 region has the DNA TGTGCCAGCAGCTTAGTTTCGGGGCAATCCTACGAGCAGTACTTC. As protein: CASSLVSGQSYEQYF. The chain recombines TRBV11-2 with TRBJ2-7; either TRBD1 or TRBD2 may supply D (5 bases each). V shed 1 base and J shed 1 base, with 11 bases lying between them. This CDR3 has 15 amino acids. The germline CDR1 and CDR2 sequences are SGHAT and FQNNGV.

This clonotype was recorded only once. The J gene is TRBJ1-5, the V gene TRBV4-1, with D uncertain. The CDR3 sequence is 18 residues long. V was pared by 0 bases and J by 3 bases, with 18 bases between. Germline V gives CDR1 MGHRA, CDR2 YSYEKL. The CDR3: CASSQEWELLKDNQPQHF. CDR3 bases: TGCGCCAGCAGCCAAGAGTGGGAGCTACTAAAGGACAATCAGCCCCAGCATTTT.

This clonotype was counted between two and nine times. V and J are TRBV12-3 or TRBV12-4 and TRBJ1-5; 8 positions agree with TRBD1. The CDR3 extends over 18 amino acids. V shed 2 bases, J shed 0 bases, and the junction held 9 bases outside the gene matches. DNA for the CDR3: TGTGCCAGCAGTTTATATCGTCAGGGGGCAACTAGCAATCAGCCCCAGCATTTT. Amino acid sequence: CASSLYRQGATSNQPQHF.

The chain carries TRBV6-1 and TRBJ1-6; weak D call: TRBD1 (6 bases). Trimming left V 3 bases short and J 11 bases short, with 14 bases between. The CDR3 runs 14 residues. The germline V gene encodes CDR1 MNHNS and CDR2 SASEGT. The DNA for the CDR3 is TGTGCCAGCAGTGAGAGGGACACGTGGGCACCCCTCCACTTT. The encoded protein is CASSERDTWAPLHF.

This clonotype has ten or more counts. This sequence joins TRBV7-9 and TRBJ1-4; 7 bases align to TRBD1. V was pared by 1 base and J by 8 bases, with 4 bases of the junction left unmatched. CDR3 length: 14 amino acids. Germline V gene data show CDR1 as SEHNR and CDR2 as FQNEAQ (reference sequence). CDR3 in amino acids: CASSLVGTDEKLFF. CDR3 coding DNA: TGTGCCAGCAGCTTAGTCGGGACAGACGAAAAACTGTTTTTT.

At least ten counts were recorded for this clonotype. The chain employs TRBV7-2 and TRBJ1-2; 9 bases agree with TRBD1. Germline loops: CDR1 SGHTA, CDR2 FQGNSA. The CDR3 is 15 amino acids. With 1 base clipped from V and 5 bases from J, the junction kept 5 bases outside the gene matches. CDR3 amino acids: CASSLGTGVDYGYTF. The CDR3 nucleotides are TGTGCCAGCAGCTTAGGGACAGGGGTGGATTATGGCTACACCTTC. The variable domain in full, with the rest retrieved from reference TRBV7-2 and TRBJ1-2, is GAGVSQSPSNKVTEKGKDVELRCDPISGHTALYWYRQSLGQGLEFLIYFQGNSAPDKSGLPSDRFSAERTGGSVSTLTIQRTQQEDSAVYLCASSLGTGVDYGYTFGSGTRLTVV.

This sequence joins TRBV28 and TRBJ1-3; the D is unclear. The ends were cut back, 6 bases at V and 7 bases at J, with 10 bases in the middle. The CDR3 contains 12 residues. From germline, CDR1 is MDHEN and CDR2 SYDVKM. DNA of the CDR3: TGTGCCAGCAGCCCAGCGGTGAACACCATATATTTT. Translating gives CASSPAVNTIYF.

This clonotype was counted a few times. The chain employs TRBV29-1 and TRBJ2-7, with D possibly called TRBD1 or TRBD2 (5 bases each). This CDR3 is built from 12 residues. From germline, CDR1 is SQVTM and CDR2 ANQGSEA. Trimming shortened V by 4 bases and J by 2 bases, and 9 bases separated the two germline ends. CDR3 DNA: TGCAGCGTTGTTGGGGGTACCTACGAGCAGTACTTC. Its protein product is CSVVGGTYEQYF.

This chain joins TRBV12-3 or TRBV12-4 and TRBJ1-5; 7 bases are a match to TRBD1. With V trimmed by 11 bases and J by 6 bases, 16 bases remained unmatched. The CDR3 extends over 15 amino acids. The CDR3 DNA is TGTGCCGGTAGTTTTAACAGGGGACGGCCTCAGCCCCAGCATTTT. Translation gives CAGSFNRGRPQPQHF.

The gene calls are TRBV19 and TRBJ2-3; no firm D call. Germline V gene lookup returns CDR1 LNHDA and CDR2 SQIVND (reference sequence). CDR3 size: 11 residues. Trimming stripped 3 bases from V and 3 bases from J, with 1 base between. The CDR3 sequence: CASSITDTQYF. The CDR3 coding sequence is TGTGCCAGTAGTATTACAGATACGCAGTATTTT.

About this clonotype itself: At one of its ends the junction is not consistent with the germline gene, which may arise from a read error. This chain joins TRBV7-2 and TRBJ2-1; D remains unclear. This CDR3 contains 13 residues. Germline CDR1 SGHTA, CDR2 FQGNSA. Here the CDR3 DNA reads TGTGCCAGCAGCTTCCGGTCCTACAATGAGCCGTTCTTC. Its protein is CASSFRSYNEPFF.

This clonotype turned up a few times. The chain couples TRBV27 to TRBJ2-1, with D possibly called TRBD1 or TRBD2 (6 bases each). Per germline, CDR1 MNHEY and CDR2 SMNVEV (reference sequence). Deletions cut 10 bases from V and 2 bases from J, with 15 bases between. The CDR3 is 14 residues long. The CDR3 bases are TGTGCCACCGCGAGAGGGGGGCCCTACAATGAGCAGTTCTTC. As protein: CATARGGPYNEQFF.

In this sample, this clonotype turned up many times. This chain uses TRBV7-9 with TRBJ1-5; D unresolved. Deletions cut 3 bases from V and 1 base from J, with 10 bases between. CDR1 is SEHNR and CDR2 is FQNEAQ in the germline V gene (reference sequence). This CDR3 comprises 15 residues. The CDR3 DNA sequence: TGTGCCAGCAGCTTCGTTGGGGAAAGCAATCAGCCCCAGCATTTT. It is translated as CASSFVGESNQPQHF.

The V gene is TRBV7-9, the J gene TRBJ1-2; D gene unclear. Germline values: CDR1 SEHNR, CDR2 FQNEAQ (reference sequence). This CDR3 is built from 14 residues. The V end was cut by 1 base, the J end by 4 bases, with 10 bases between. CDR3 in DNA: TGTGCCAGCAGCTTAGTTGTGGCAGGCTATGGCTACACCTTC. Its protein is CASSLVVAGYGYTF.

V is TRBV10-3 and J is TRBJ2-5, with TRBD1 identical over 10 bases. Germline CDR1 is ENHRY and CDR2 is SYGVKD. V was clipped by 2 bases and J by 4 bases; unmatched bases: 10. This CDR3 has 17 amino acids. CDR3 sequence reads: CAISEKVRDRGRETQYF. CDR3 nucleotides: TGTGCCATCAGTGAGAAGGTGCGGGACAGGGGACGAGAGACCCAGTACTTC.

This clonotype was counted only a few times. The J gene is TRBJ2-1, the V gene TRBV6-1, with TRBD2 as a possible D gene (5 bases). This CDR3 region has 12 residues. Germline V CDR1 and CDR2: MNHNS, SASEGT. V lost 6 bases and J lost 7, with 10 bases in between. Here the CDR3 reads CASRKEENEQFF. CDR3 nucleotides: TGTGCCAGCAGGAAGGAGGAGAATGAGCAGTTCTTC.

The chain has TRBV27 and TRBJ2-2; TRBD2 matches 9 bases. V shed 1 base, J shed 0 bases, and the junction held 6 bases outside the gene matches. Germline V CDR1 and CDR2: MNHEY, SMNVEV (reference sequence). CDR3 size: 18 residues. The CDR3 is CASSLLGSGGPNTGELFF. As DNA, the CDR3 is TGTGCCAGCAGTTTATTAGGTAGCGGGGGCCCGAACACCGGGGAGCTGTTTTTT.